This TCR beta chain was documented in a study of T-cell memory formation after mild COVID-19. Study-level background: TCR clusters were mostly confined to one donor each.

V was trimmed by 4 bases and J by 4 bases, leaving 11 bases between them. Per the germline V gene, CDR1 is SQVTM and CDR2 is ANQGSEA. This CDR3 comprises 13 residues. TCRdb re-derived calls from the 5' RACE reads in MiXCR, one entry per CDR3 protein. The profile shows just under 550,000 distinct CDR3 sequences, just over 20% of them singletons. The receptor comes from an adult woman who had mild COVID-19 (a few samples of this study predate the infection). Cell type and time point are not known. The sequencing input was PBMCs or a T cell subset sorted from them (not recorded which). The chain combines TRBV29-1 with TRBJ2-1; D possibly corresponds to TRBD2 (6 bases). The CDR3 sequence: CSVAGLLYNEQFF. In DNA form, the CDR3 reads TGCAGCGTTGCCGGACTACTTTACAATGAGCAGTTCTTC.